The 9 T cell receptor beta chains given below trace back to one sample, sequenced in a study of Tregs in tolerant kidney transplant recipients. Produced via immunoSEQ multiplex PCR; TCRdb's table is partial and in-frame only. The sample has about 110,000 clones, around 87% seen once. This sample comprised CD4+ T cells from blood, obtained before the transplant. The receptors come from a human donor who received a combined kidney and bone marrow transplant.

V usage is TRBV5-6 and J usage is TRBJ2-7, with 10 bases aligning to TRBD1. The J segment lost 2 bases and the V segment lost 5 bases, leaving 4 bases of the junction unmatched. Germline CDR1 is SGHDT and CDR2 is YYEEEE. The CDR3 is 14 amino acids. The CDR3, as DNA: TGTGCCAGCAGGACAGGGGGCATCGCCTACGAGCAGTACTTC. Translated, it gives CASRTGGIAYEQYF.

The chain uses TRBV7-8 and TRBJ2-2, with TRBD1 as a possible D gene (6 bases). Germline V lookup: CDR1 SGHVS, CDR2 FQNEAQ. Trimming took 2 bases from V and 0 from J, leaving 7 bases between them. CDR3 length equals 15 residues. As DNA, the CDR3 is TGTGCCAGCAGCTTAACAGGGACGAACACCGGGGAGCTGTTTTTT. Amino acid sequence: CASSLTGTNTGELFF.

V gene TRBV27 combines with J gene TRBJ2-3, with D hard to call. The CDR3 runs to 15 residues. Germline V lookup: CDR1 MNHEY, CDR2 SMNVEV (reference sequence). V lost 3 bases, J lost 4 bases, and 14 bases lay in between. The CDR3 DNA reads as TGTGCCAGCAGTTTCACCAGAATATTGTCAGATACGCAGTATTTT. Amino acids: CASSFTRILSDTQYF.

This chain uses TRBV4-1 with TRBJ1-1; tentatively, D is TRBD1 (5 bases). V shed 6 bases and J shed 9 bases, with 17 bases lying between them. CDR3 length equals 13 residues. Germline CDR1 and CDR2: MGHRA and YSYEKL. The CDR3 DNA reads TGCGCCAGCAGTTTAAGTGGGGCAGACAAAGCTTTCTTT. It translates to CASSLSGADKAFF.

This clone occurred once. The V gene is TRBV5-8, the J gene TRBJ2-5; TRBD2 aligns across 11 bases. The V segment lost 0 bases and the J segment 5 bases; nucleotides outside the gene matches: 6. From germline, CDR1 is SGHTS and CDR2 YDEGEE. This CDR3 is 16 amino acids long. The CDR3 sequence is CASSLDLAGGLETQYF. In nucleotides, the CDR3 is TGTGCCAGCAGCTTGGATCTAGCGGGGGGCCTGGAGACCCAGTACTTC.

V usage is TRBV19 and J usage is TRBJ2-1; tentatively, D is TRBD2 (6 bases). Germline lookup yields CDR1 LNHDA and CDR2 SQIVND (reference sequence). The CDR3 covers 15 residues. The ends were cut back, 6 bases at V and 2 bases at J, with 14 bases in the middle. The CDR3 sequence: CASSSLGEAYNEQFF. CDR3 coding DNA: TGTGCCAGTAGCAGTCTGGGGGAGGCCTACAATGAGCAGTTCTTC.

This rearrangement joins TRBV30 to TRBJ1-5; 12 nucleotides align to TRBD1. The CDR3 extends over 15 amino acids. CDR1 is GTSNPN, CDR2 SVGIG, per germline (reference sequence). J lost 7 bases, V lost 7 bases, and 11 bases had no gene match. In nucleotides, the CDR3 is TGTGCCTACGACCGGGACAGGGGGCTTGGCCAGCCCCAGCATTTT. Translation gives CAYDRDRGLGQPQHF.

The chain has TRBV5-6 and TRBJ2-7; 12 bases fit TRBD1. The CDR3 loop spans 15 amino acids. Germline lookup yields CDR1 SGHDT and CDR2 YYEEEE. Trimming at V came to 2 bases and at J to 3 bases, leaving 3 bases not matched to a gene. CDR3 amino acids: CASSFGTGGGYEQYF. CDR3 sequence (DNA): TGTGCCAGCAGCTTTGGGACAGGGGGCGGCTACGAGCAGTACTTC.

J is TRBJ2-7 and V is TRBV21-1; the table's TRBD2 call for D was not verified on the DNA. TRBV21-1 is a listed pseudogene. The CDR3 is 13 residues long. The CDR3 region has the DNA TGTGCCAGCAGCACCCTAGCGTTCTACGAGCAGTACTTC. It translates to CASSTLAFYEQYF.